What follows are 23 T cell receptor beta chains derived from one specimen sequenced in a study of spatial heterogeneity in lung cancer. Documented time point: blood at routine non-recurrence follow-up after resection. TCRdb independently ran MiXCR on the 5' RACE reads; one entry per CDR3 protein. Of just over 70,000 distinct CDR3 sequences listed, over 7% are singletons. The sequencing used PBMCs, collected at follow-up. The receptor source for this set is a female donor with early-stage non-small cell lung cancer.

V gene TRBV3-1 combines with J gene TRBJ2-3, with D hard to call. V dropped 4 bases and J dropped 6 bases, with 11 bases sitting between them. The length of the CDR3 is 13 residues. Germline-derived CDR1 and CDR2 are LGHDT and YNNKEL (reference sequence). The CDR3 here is CASSPRTSDTQYF. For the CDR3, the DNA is TGTGCCAGCAGCCCGAGAACGTCGGATACGCAGTATTTT.

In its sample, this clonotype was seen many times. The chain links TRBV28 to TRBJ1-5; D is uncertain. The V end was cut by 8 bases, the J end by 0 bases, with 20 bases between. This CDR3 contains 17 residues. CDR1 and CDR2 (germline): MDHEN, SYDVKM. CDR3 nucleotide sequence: TGTGCCAGCCTCAATGCGGGCTACACTCATAGCAATCAGCCCCAGCATTTT. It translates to CASLNAGYTHSNQPQHF.

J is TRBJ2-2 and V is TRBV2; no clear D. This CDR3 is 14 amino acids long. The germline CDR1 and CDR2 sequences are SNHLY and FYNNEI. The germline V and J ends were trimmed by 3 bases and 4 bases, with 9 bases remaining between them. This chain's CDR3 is CASSDGYITGELFF. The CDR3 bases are TGTGCCAGCAGTGATGGCTACATCACCGGGGAGCTGTTTTTT.

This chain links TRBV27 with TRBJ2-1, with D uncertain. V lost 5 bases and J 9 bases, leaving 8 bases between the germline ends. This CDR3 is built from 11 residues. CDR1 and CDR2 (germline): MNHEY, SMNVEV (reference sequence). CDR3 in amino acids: CASSNPGEQFF. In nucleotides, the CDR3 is TGTGCCAGCAGTAACCCAGGTGAGCAGTTCTTC.

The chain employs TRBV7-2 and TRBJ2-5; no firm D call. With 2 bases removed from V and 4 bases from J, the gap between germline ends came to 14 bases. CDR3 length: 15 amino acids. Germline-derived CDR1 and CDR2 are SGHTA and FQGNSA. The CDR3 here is CASSLQSVAGETQYF. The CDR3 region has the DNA TGTGCCAGCAGCTTACAGTCGGTTGCAGGAGAGACCCAGTACTTC.

CDR3 DNA: TGTGCCAGCGCGGTGCGAGCGAACACCGGGGAGCTGTTTTTT. Protein: CASAVRANTGELFF. This chain links TRBV25-1 with TRBJ2-2; no firm D call. Between the trimmed V and J ends, which lost 8 bases and 0 bases, there was a span of 10 bases. This CDR3 has 14 amino acids. Germline values: CDR1 MGHDK, CDR2 SYGVNS.

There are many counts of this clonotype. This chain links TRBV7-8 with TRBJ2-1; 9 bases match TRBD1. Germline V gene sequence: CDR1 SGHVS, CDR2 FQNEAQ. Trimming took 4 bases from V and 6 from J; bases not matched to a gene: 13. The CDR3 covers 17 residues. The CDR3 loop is CASSSYGGTGSPNEQFF. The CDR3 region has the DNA TGTGCCAGCAGCTCGTACGGTGGGACAGGGTCACCCAATGAGCAGTTCTTC. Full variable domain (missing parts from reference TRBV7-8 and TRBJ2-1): GAGVSQSPRYKVAKRGQDVALRCDPISGHVSLFWYQQALGQGPEFLTYFQNEAQLDKSGLPSDRFFAERPEGSVSTLKIQRTQQEDSAVYLCASSSYGGTGSPNEQFFGPGTRLTVL.

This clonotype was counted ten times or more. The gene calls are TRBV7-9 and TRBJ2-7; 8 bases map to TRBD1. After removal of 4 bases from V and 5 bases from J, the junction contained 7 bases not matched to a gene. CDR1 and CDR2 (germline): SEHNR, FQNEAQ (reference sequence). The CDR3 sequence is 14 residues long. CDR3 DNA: TGTGCCAGCAGCTCCTGGGACAGGACCCACGAGCAGTACTTC. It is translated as CASSSWDRTHEQYF. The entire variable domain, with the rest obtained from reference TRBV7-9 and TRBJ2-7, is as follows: DTGVSQNPRHKITKRGQNVTFRCDPISEHNRLYWYRQTLGQGPEFLTYFQNEAQLEKSRLLSDRFSAERPKGSFSTLEIQRTEQGDSAMYLCASSSWDRTHEQYFGPGTRLTVT.

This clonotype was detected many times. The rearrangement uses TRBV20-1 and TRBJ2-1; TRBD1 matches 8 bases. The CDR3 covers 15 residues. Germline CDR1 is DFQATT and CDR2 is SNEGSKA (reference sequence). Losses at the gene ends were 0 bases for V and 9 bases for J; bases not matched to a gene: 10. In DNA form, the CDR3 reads TGCAGTGCTAGAGATCGGGACAGGTTTGACGGTGAGCAGTTCTTC. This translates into CSARDRDRFDGEQFF.

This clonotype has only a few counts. DNA of the CDR3: TGTGCCAGCAGCCCAAGCGGGAGCGCCTCCTACGAGCAGTACTTC. Translating it yields CASSPSGSASYEQYF. The chain recombines TRBV28 with TRBJ2-7; TRBD2 aligns across 8 bases. The germline gives CDR1 MDHEN, CDR2 SYDVKM. The V segment lost 6 bases and the J segment 0 bases; nucleotides outside the gene matches: 7. CDR3 size: 15 residues.

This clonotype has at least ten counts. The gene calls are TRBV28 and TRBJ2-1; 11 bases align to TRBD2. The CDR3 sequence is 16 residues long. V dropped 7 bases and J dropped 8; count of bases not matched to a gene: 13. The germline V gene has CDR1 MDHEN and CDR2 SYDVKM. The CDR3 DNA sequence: TGTGCCAGCACCATCCGATTAGCGGGAGGGGCGGATGAGCAGTTCTTC. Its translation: CASTIRLAGGADEQFF.

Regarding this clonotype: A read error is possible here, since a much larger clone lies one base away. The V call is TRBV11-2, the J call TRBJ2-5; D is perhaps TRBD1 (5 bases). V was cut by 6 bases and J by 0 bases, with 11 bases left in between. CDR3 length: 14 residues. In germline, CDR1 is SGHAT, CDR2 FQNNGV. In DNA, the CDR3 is TGTGCCAGCAGGAACCCAGGGAACCAAGAGACCCAGTACTTC. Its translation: CASRNPGNQETQYF. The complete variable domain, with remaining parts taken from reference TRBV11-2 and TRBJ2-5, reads EAGVAQSPRYKIIEKRQSVAFWCNPISGHATLYWYQQILGQGPKLLIQFQNNGVVDDSQLPKDRFSAERLKGVDSTLKIQPAKLEDSAVYLCASRNPGNQETQYFGPGTRLLVL.

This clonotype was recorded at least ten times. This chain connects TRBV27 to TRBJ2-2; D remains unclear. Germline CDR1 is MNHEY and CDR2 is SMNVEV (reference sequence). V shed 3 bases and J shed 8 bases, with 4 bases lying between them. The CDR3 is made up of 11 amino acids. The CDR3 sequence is CASSFNGELFF. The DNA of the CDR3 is TGTGCCAGCAGTTTTAATGGGGAGCTGTTTTTT.

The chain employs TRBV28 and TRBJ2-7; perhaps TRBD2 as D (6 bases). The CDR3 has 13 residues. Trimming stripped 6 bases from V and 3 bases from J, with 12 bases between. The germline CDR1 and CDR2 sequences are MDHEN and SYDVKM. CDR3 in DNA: TGTGCCAGCAGCGACCGACTAGTCTACGAGCAGTACTTC. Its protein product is CASSDRLVYEQYF.

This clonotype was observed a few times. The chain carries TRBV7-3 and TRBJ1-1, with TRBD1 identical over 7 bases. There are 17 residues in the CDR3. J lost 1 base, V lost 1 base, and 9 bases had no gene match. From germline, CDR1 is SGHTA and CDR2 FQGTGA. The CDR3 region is CASSLIPGTVRNTEAFF. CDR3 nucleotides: TGTGCCAGCAGCTTAATCCCCGGGACAGTGAGGAACACTGAAGCTTTCTTT.

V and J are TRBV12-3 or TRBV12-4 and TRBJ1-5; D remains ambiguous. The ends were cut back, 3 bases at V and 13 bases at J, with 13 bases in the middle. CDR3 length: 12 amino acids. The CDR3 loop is CASSFRSLPQHF. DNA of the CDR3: TGTGCCAGCAGTTTTCGTTCCCTCCCTCAGCATTTT.

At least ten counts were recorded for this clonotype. The CDR3 spells CASSYSPGTGFNEQFF. DNA of the CDR3: TGTGCCAGCAGTTACTCACCCGGGACAGGGTTTAATGAGCAGTTCTTC. V is TRBV6-6 and J is TRBJ2-1; 9 positions match TRBD1. This CDR3 region has 16 residues. Germline trimming cut 0 bases from V and 7 bases from J; bases unmatched to any gene: 7. From germline, CDR1 is MNHNY and CDR2 SVGAGI (reference sequence).

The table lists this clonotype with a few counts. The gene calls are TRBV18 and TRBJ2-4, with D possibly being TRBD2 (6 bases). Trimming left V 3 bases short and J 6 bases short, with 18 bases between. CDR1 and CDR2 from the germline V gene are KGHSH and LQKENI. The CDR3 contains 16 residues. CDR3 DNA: TGTGCCAGCTCACCCCGCCAGCGCGGGAAGCTAAACATTCAGTACTTC. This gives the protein CASSPRQRGKLNIQYF.

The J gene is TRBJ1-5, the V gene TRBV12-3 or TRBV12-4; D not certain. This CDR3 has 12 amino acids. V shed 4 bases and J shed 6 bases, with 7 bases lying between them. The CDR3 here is CASSSVPQPQHF. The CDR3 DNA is TGTGCCAGCAGTTCCGTCCCTCAGCCCCAGCATTTT.

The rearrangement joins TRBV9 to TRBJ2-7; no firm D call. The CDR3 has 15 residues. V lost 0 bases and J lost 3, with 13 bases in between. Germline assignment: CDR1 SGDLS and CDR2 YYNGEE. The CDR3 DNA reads TGTGCCAGCAGCGTAGCGGGCAGCCTTGACTACGAGCAGTACTTC. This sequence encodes CASSVAGSLDYEQYF.

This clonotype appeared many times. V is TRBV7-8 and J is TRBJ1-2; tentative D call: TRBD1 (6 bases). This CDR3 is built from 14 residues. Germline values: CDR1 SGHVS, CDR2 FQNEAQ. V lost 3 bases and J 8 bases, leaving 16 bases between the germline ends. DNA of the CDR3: TGTGCCAGCAGCTTCGGTGTACAGGGCGAAGGCTACACCTTC. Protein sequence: CASSFGVQGEGYTF.

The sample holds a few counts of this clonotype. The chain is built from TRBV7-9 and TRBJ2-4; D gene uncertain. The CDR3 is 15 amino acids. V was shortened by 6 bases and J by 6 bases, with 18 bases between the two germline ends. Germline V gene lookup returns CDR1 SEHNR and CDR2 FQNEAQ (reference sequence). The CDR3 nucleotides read TGTGCCAGCAGTCCCTCCTCAGGTGTTATAAACATTCAGTACTTC. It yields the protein CASSPSSGVINIQYF.

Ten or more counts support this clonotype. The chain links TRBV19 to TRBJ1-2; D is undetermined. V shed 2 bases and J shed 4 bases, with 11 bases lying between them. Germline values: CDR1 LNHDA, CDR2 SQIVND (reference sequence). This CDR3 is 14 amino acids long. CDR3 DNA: TGTGCCAGTAGTATATCTATTCCTACCTATGGCTACACCTTC. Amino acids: CASSISIPTYGYTF.